The T cell receptor (beta chain) described here comes from a study of T cells in localized non-small cell lung cancer. Assay used: immunoSEQ multiplex PCR; TCRdb lists only in-frame clones, some missing. Found here are about 79,000 clones, roughly 91% of them singletons; the top ten hold around 20%. Deletions cut 6 bases from V and 1 base from J, with 12 bases between. Germline values: CDR1 MNHEY, CDR2 SVGAGI. This CDR3 spans 14 amino acids. This receptor was taken from a woman aged 35 to 75 with stage I squamous cell lung carcinoma. The rearrangement joins TRBV6-5 to TRBJ1-1, with D possibly TRBD1 on 5 matching bases. Sequenced material: peripheral blood, taken before any cancer treatment. The CDR3 coding sequence is TGTGCCAGCAGGAAATCAGACAGGAACACTGAAGCTTTCTTT. Translated, it gives CASRKSDRNTEAFF.